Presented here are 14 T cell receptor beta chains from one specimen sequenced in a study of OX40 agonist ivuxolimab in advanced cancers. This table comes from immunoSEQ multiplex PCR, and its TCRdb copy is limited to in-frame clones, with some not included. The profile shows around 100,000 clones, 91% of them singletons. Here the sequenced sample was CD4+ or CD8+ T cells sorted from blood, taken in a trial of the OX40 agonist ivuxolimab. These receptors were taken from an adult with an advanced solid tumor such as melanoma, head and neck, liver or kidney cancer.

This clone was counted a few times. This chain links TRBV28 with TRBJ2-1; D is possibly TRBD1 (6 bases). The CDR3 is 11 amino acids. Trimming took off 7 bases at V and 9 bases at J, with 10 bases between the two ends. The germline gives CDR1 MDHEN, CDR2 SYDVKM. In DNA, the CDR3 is TGTGCCAGCACGAAACAGGGTGAGCAGTTCTTC. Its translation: CASTKQGEQFF.

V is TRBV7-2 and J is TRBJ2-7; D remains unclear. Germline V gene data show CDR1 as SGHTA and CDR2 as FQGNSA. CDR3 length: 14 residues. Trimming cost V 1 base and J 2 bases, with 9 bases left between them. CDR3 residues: CASSLVRPPYEQYF. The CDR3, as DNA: TGTGCCAGCAGCTTAGTACGCCCTCCCTACGAGCAGTACTTC. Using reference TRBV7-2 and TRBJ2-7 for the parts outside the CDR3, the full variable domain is GAGVSQSPSNKVTEKGKDVELRCDPISGHTALYWYRQSLGQGLEFLIYFQGNSAPDKSGLPSDRFSAERTGGSVSTLTIQRTQQEDSAVYLCASSLVRPPYEQYFGPGTRLTVT.

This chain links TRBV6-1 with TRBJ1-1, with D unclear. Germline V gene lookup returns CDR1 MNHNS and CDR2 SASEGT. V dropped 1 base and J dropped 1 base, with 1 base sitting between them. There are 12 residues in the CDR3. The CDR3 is CASSEGNTEAFF. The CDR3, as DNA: TGTGCCAGCAGTGAAGGGAACACTGAAGCTTTCTTT.

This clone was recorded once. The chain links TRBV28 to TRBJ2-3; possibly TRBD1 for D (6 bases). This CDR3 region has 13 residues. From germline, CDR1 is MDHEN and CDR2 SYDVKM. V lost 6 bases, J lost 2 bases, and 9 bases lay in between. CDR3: CASRTGSTDTQYF. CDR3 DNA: TGTGCCAGCAGGACAGGATCCACAGATACGCAGTATTTT.

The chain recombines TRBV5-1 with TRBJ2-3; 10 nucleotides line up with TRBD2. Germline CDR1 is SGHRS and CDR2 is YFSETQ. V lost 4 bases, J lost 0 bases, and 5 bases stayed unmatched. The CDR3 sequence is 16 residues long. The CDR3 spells CASSPGLAKSTDTQYF. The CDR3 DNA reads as TGCGCCAGCAGCCCGGGACTAGCGAAAAGCACAGATACGCAGTATTTT.

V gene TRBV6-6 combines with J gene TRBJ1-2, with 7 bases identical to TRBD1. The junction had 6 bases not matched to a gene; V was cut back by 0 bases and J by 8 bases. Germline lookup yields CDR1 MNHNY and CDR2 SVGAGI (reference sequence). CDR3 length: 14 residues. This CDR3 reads CASSYSGQYGGYTF. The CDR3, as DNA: TGTGCCAGCAGTTACTCGGGACAGTATGGGGGCTACACCTTC.

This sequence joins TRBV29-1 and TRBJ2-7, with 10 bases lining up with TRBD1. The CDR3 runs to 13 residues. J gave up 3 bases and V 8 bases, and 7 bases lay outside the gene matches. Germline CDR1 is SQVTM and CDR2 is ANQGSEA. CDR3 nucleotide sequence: TGCAGCCCGGGACAGGGGCAGATCTACGAGCAGTACTTC. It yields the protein CSPGQGQIYEQYF.

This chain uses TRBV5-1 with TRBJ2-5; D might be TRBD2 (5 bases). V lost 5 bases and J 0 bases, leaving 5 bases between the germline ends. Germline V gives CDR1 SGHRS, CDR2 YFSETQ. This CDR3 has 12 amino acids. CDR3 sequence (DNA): TGCGCCAGCAGGGGAGACCAAGAGACCCAGTACTTC. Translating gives CASRGDQETQYF.

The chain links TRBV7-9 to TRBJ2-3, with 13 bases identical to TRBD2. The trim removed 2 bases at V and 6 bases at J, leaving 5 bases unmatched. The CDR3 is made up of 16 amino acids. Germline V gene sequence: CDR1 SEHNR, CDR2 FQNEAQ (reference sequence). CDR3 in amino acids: CASSLQRTSGSDTQYF. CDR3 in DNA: TGTGCCAGCAGCTTACAAAGGACTAGCGGGAGTGATACGCAGTATTTT. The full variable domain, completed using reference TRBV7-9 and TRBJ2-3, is DTGVSQNPRHKITKRGQNVTFRCDPISEHNRLYWYRQTLGQGPEFLTYFQNEAQLEKSRLLSDRFSAERPKGSFSTLEIQRTEQGDSAMYLCASSLQRTSGSDTQYFGPGTRLTVL.

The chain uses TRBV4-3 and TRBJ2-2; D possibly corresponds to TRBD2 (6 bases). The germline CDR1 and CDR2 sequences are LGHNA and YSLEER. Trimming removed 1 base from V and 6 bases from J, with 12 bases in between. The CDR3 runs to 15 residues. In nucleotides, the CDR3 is TGCGCCAGCAGCCAAGTCACTAGCTACGCCGGGGAGCTGTTTTTT. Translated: CASSQVTSYAGELFF.

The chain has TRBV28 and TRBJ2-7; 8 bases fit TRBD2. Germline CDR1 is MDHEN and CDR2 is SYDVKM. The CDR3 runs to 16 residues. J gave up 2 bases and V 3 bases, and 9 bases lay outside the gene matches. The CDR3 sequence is CASSFLETSETYEQYF. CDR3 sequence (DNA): TGTGCCAGCAGTTTCCTGGAGACTAGCGAAACCTACGAGCAGTACTTC.

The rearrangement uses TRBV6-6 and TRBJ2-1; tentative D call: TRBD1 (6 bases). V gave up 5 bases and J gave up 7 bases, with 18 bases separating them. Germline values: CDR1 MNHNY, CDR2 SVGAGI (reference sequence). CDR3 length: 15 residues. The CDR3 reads CASSDPTPQGNEQFF. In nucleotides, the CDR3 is TGTGCCAGCAGTGACCCGACGCCTCAGGGGAATGAGCAGTTCTTC.

The CDR3 reads CASSQDRQPGYTF. CDR3 nucleotides: TGTGCCAGCAGCCAAGATCGGCAGCCCGGCTACACCTTC. The chain employs TRBV14 and TRBJ1-2, with D unclear. The CDR3 extends over 13 amino acids. The germline V and J ends were trimmed by 0 bases and 8 bases, with 10 bases remaining between them. Germline V lookup: CDR1 SGHDN, CDR2 FVKESK.

The CDR3 protein is CASSLRYAGASKNIQYF. Here the CDR3 DNA reads TGTGCCAGCAGCTTAAGATATGCGGGAGCCTCCAAAAACATTCAGTACTTC. The V gene is TRBV7-6, the J gene TRBJ2-4, with 7 bases lining up with TRBD2. The CDR3 is 17 amino acids. J gave up 2 bases and V 2 bases, and 9 bases lay outside the gene matches. CDR1 and CDR2 from the germline V gene are SGHVS and FNYEAQ. Supplemented by reference TRBV7-6 and TRBJ2-4, the full variable domain reads GAGVSQSPRYKVTKRGQDVALRCDPISGHVSLYWYRQALGQGPEFLTYFNYEAQQDKSGLPNDRFSAERPEGSISTLTIQRTEQRDSAMYRCASSLRYAGASKNIQYFGAGTRLSVL.